This TCR beta chain was recorded in a study of blood T cell repertoires in COVID-19. Study details: Some COVID-19 samples were acute and others convalescent; all came from the United States, Italy and Spain. Nucleic acid was either cDNA or gDNA, and it came from T cells, B-cell-depleted T cells, or PBMCs.

Original data processing: Amplification of reference gene primers was used by the study to estimate nucleated cell counts. The table came from immunoSEQ multiplex PCR; TCRdb's copy has only in-frame clones and leaves some out. D and trimming come from the DNA, and the V and J calls and clone size come from that table. Counted here are around 57,000 clones, more than 75% occurring once; the ten biggest clones make up about 22%. Germline loops: CDR1 SNHLY, CDR2 FYNNEI. The J segment lost 6 bases and the V segment lost 11 bases, leaving 7 bases of the junction unmatched. The CDR3 consists of 11 residues.

The J gene is TRBJ2-7, the V gene TRBV2; 7 nucleotides match TRBD1. This TCR derives from a woman aged 55-69 years with acute or convalescent COVID-19. The specimen sequenced was peripheral blood. DNA of the CDR3: TGTGCCCCAAACAGGGGTATCGAGCAGTACTTC. This encodes CAPNRGIEQYF.